A selection of T cell receptor beta chains follows, all from one sample in a study of beta chain features in type 1 diabetes. Assay used: immunoSEQ multiplex PCR; TCRdb lists only in-frame clones, some missing. The profile shows under 800,000 clones, less than 20% of them singletons. The sample taken for sequencing was naive CD4+ T cells from blood. These receptors were collected from a man aged 18 to 30 in good health. CDR3s include the opening cysteine and the closing phenylalanine or tryptophan. The order of the fields is D gene, clone size, J gene, V gene, CDR3 DNA, CDR3 protein. The D gene is left open where the match is weak. Where a row states a size, it is once, few, many or the class of an expanded clone; other rows omit it.

>TRBD2|few|TRBJ2-7|TRBV7-9
TGTGCCAGCAGTTCCGGGACTAGCTTCCCCTACGAGCAGTACTTC
CASSSGTSFPYEQYF
>NA|few|TRBJ2-7|TRBV5-1
TGCGCCAGCAGCTTGTTCTCCTACGAGCAGTACTTC
CASSLFSYEQYF
>NA|NA|TRBJ1-1|TRBV2
TGTGCCAGCACCAGAAAGATGAACACTGAAGCTTTCTTT
CASTRKMNTEAFF
>NA|few|TRBJ2-1|TRBV7-2
TGTGCCAGCAGCTTATATGTTTCGAGCCCCGGGTTCTTC
CASSLYVSSPGFF
>TRBD1|NA|TRBJ2-7|TRBV5-1
TGCGCCAGCAGCGAGGGACAGAGAGACGAGCAGTACTTC
CASSEGQRDEQYF
>NA|NA|TRBJ2-2|TRBV28
TGTGCCAGCAGTTTTAACCGAGGGGTTACCGCTGGTGGGCTGTTTTTT
CASSFNRGVTAGGLFF
>NA|NA|TRBJ2-3|TRBV19
TGTGCCAGGACCGGGGCAGACAGCACAGATACGCAGTATTTT
CARTGADSTDTQYF
>NA|few|TRBJ1-1|TRBV14
TGTGCCAGCAGAGAGAACACTGAAGCTTTCTTT
CASRENTEAFF
>TRBD2|few|TRBJ2-5|TRBV7-2
TGTGCCAGCAGCTTAGCGCCTAGCGGGGGGGCCAGAGAGACCCAGTACTTC
CASSLAPSGGARETQYF
>TRBD1|NA|TRBJ2-5|TRBV11-1
TGTGCCAGCAGCTTATCTAACAGGGGTCGCTCGGAGACCCAGTACTTC
CASSLSNRGRSETQYF
>NA|NA|TRBJ1-1|TRBV2
TGTGCCAGCAGTCTGGAAGGGGCAAGGACTGAAGCTTTCTTT
CASSLEGARTEAFF
>TRBD2|few|TRBJ2-1|TRBV7-9
TGTGCCAGCAGCTTGCGGACTAGCGGATCCTACAATGAGCAGTTCTTC
CASSLRTSGSYNEQFF
>NA|NA|TRBJ1-4|TRBV18
TGTGCCAGCTCACCAGACTTTGAGGGTGAAAAACTGTTTTTT
CASSPDFEGEKLFF
>NA|NA|TRBJ1-2|TRBV5-1
TGCGCCAGCAGCTTGGCCCGGGGGGCCTATGGCTACACCTTC
CASSLARGAYGYTF
>NA|NA|TRBJ2-7|TRBV10-3
TGTGCCATCAGCCGGGACATAGCCTACGAGCAGTACTTC
CAISRDIAYEQYF
>NA|few|TRBJ2-2|TRBV6-5
TGTGCCAGCACCTTTTTGGGTACCGGGGAGCTGTTTTTT
CASTFLGTGELFF
>TRBD2|NA|TRBJ2-3|TRBV27
TGTGCCAGCAGTTTGTGGAGACTAGCTACAGATACGCAGTATTTT
CASSLWRLATDTQYF
>TRBD1|once|TRBJ2-7|TRBV6-5
TGTGCCAGCAGCCCGACAGGGAGAGGTTACGAGCAGTACTTC
CASSPTGRGYEQYF
>NA|few|TRBJ2-5|TRBV5-4
TGTGCCAGCAGCTTGAGGGAAGGGGAGACCCAGTACTTC
CASSLREGETQYF
>TRBD1|few|TRBJ2-7|TRBV15
TGTGCCACCAGCAAAGACAGGGACGAGACCTACGAGCAGTACTTC
CATSKDRDETYEQYF
>NA|few|TRBJ1-1|TRBV18
TGTGCCAGTTCCAGGGATCTTTCGAACACTGAAGCTTTCTTT
CASSRDLSNTEAFF
>NA|NA|TRBJ2-1|TRBV7-6
TGTGCCAGCAGCTTAACTCTCAGGGGAGGTTACAATGAGCAGTTCTTC
CASSLTLRGGYNEQFF